This record covers a single TCR beta chain. The length of the CDR3 is 17 residues. Germline CDR1 reads MGHRA; CDR2 reads YSYEKL. After removal of 1 base from V and 4 bases from J, the junction contained 10 bases not matched to a gene. The source of the sample is a study of OX40 agonist ivuxolimab in advanced cancers. Method: immunoSEQ multiplex PCR; TCRdb's copy keeps in-frame clones and lacks some. The repertoire consists of 40,000 to 45,000 clones, with 80% to 90% occurring once and the leading ten covering over 5.5%. The genes are TRBV4-1 and TRBJ2-7, with 10 bases aligning to TRBD1. Source: CD4+ or CD8+ T cells sorted from blood, taken in a trial of the OX40 agonist ivuxolimab. The TCR comes from an adult with an advanced solid tumor such as melanoma, head and neck, liver or kidney cancer. This chain's CDR3 is CASSQVLMTGGRYEQYF. CDR3 sequence (DNA): TGCGCCAGCAGCCAAGTTCTTATGACAGGGGGCAGGTACGAGCAGTACTTC.